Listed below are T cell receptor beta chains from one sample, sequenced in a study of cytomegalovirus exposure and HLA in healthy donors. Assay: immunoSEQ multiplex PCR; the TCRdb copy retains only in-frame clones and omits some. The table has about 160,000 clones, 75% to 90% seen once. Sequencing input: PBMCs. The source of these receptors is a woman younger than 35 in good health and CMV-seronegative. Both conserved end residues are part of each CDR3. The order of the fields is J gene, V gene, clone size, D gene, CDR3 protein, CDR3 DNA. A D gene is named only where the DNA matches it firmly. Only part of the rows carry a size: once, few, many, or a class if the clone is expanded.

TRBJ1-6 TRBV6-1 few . CASSELVGDSPLHF TGTGCCAGCAGTGAGCTGGTTGGAGATTCACCCCTCCACTTT
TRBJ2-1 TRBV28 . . CASSLGGTLSYNEQFF TGTGCCAGCAGTTTAGGAGGGACCCTCTCCTACAATGAGCAGTTCTTC
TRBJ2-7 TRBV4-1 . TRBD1 CASSQGISGQGVHNEQYF TGCGCCAGCAGCCAAGGAATCTCGGGACAGGGGGTCCATAACGAGCAGTACTTC
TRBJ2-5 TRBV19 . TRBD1 CATSSWDRERETQYF TGTGCCACCTCGTCCTGGGACAGGGAACGAGAGACCCAGTACTTC
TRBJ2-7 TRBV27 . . CASSLTGNQIYYEQYF TGTGCCAGCAGTTTAACAGGGAATCAAATATACTACGAGCAGTACTTC
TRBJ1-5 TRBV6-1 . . CASMKFYSNQPQHF TGTGCCAGCATGAAGTTCTATAGCAATCAGCCCCAGCATTTT
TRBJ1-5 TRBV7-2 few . CASSLGSAGNQPQHF TGTGCCAGCAGCTTAGGGTCGGCCGGGAATCAGCCCCAGCATTTT
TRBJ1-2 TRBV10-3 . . CAISESTGPTYGYTF TGTGCCATCAGTGAGTCGACAGGACCGACCTATGGCTACACCTTC
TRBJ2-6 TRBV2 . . CASSVARSSGANVLTF TGTGCCAGCAGTGTAGCCAGGTCCTCTGGGGCCAACGTCCTGACTTTC
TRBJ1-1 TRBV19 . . CASSMFQNTEAFF TGTGCCAGTAGTATGTTCCAGAACACTGAAGCTTTCTTT
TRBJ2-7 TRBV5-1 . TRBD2 CASSPGLAGGPGYEQYF TGCGCCAGCAGCCCCGGACTAGCGGGAGGGCCAGGTTACGAGCAGTACTTC
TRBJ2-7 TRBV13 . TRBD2 CASSRGLAGVGYEQYF TGTGCCAGCAGCCGGGGACTAGCGGGAGTTGGTTACGAGCAGTACTTC
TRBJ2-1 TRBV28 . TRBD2 CASAGVNSYNEQFF TGTGCCAGCGCGGGAGTTAATTCCTACAATGAGCAGTTCTTC
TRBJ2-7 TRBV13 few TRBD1 CASSIFRDRTAYEQYF TGTGCCAGCAGCATCTTCCGGGACAGGACGGCCTACGAGCAGTACTTC
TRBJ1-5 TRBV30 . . CAWSVFQNQPQHF TGTGCCTGGAGTGTATTCCAGAATCAGCCCCAGCATTTT
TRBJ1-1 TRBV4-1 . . CASSQDRPGNTEAFF TGCGCCAGCAGCCAAGATCGGCCGGGGAACACTGAAGCTTTCTTT
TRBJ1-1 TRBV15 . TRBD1 CTTSRDLRTGMNTEAFF TGTACCACCAGCAGAGATCTCCGGACAGGCATGAACACTGAAGCTTTCTTT
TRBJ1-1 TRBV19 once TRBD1 CASSIGGTTGANTEAFF TGTGCCAGTAGTATTGGAGGGACGACAGGGGCTAACACTGAAGCTTTCTTT
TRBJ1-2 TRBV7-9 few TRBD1 CASSHRPTGDYYGYTF TGTGCCAGCAGTCATAGGCCGACAGGGGATTACTATGGCTACACCTTC
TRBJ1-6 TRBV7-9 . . CASSKGTQGYSPLHF TGTGCCAGCAGCAAAGGCACCCAGGGGTATTCACCCCTCCACTTT
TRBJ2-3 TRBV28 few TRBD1 CASSFLDRGDTQYF TGTGCCAGCAGTTTCCTCGACAGGGGGGATACGCAGTATTTT
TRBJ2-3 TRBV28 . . CASSWPPDTQYF TGTGCCAGCAGTTGGCCCCCAGATACGCAGTATTTT
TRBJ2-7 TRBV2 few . CASSEQGQYYEQYF TGTGCCAGCAGTGAACAGGGCCAATACTACGAGCAGTACTTC
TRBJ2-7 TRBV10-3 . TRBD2 CAISEPGGSTYEQYF TGTGCCATCAGTGAGCCGGGCGGGAGCACCTACGAGCAGTACTTC
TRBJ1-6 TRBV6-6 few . CASSYTDSSYNSPLHF TGTGCCAGCAGTTACACGGACAGTTCCTATAATTCACCCCTCCACTTT
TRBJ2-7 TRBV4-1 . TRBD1 CASSPLRTGGNYEQYF TGCGCCAGCAGCCCCTTACGGACAGGAGGTAATTACGAGCAGTACTTC